The 11 T cell receptor beta chains in this list originate from one sample, sequenced in a study of T-cell memory formation after mild COVID-19. TCRdb redid the calling of the 5' RACE reads with MiXCR, one entry per CDR3 protein. Of 150,000 to 200,000 distinct CDR3 sequences listed, approximately 15% are singletons. Sequencing input: PBMCs or a T cell subset sorted from them (not recorded which). The source of these receptors is an adult woman who had mild COVID-19 (a few samples of this study predate the infection). Cell type and time point are not known.

This clonotype was observed a few times. The chain combines TRBV7-2 with TRBJ2-7, with D possibly being TRBD2 (7 bases). V was shortened by 5 bases and J by 1 base, with 15 bases between the two germline ends. This CDR3 has 15 residues. Germline values: CDR1 SGHTA, CDR2 FQGNSA. This CDR3 reads CASSPRGGRSYEQYF. CDR3 in DNA: TGTGCCAGCAGCCCCAGGGGAGGGAGGTCCTACGAGCAGTACTTC.

This clonotype was counted between two and nine times. The rearrangement joins TRBV4-1 to TRBJ2-5, with TRBD2 identical over 8 bases. The trim removed 4 bases at V and 2 bases at J, leaving 6 bases unmatched. Looked up from germline, CDR1 is MGHRA and CDR2 is YSYEKL. The CDR3 length is 15 residues. CDR3 sequence (DNA): TGCGCCAGCAGCCGTGGAAGCGGGGGACAAGAGACCCAGTACTTC. Its protein is CASSRGSGGQETQYF.

The chain is built from TRBV24-1 and TRBJ2-7, with 13 bases that match TRBD2. This CDR3 has 13 amino acids. Germline CDR1 KGHDR, CDR2 SFDVKD. Trimming cost V 9 bases and J 6 bases; bases outside gene matches: 4. The CDR3 protein is CATAGTSGTEQYF. CDR3 in DNA: TGTGCCACCGCCGGGACTAGCGGGACCGAGCAGTACTTC.

This clonotype was counted at least ten times. The chain has TRBV6-2 or TRBV6-3 and TRBJ1-1; 7 bases line up with TRBD1. This CDR3 region has 15 residues. V was clipped by 2 bases and J by 4 bases; unmatched bases: 7. Germline CDR1 is MNHEY and CDR2 is SVGEGT. The CDR3 here is CASSYVGTVLTEAFF. The CDR3 region has the DNA TGTGCCAGCAGTTACGTGGGGACAGTTCTCACTGAAGCTTTCTTT.

As concerns this clonotype: The junction differs from germline at one of its ends, possibly a read error. The chain uses TRBV4-3 and TRBJ2-3; no reliable D call. CDR3 size: 16 residues. From germline, CDR1 is LGHNA and CDR2 YSLEER. CDR3 sequence: CASSQEYSRGTDMQYF. The CDR3 nucleotides are TGCGCCAGCAGCCAAGAGTATTCTAGAGGCACAGATATGCAGTATTTT.

This clonotype was found a few times. The chain links TRBV20-1 to TRBJ2-1, with 12 bases fitting TRBD1. Germline V CDR1 and CDR2: DFQATT, SNEGSKA (reference sequence). This CDR3 contains 17 residues. V shed 5 bases and J 0 bases; nucleotides not matched to a gene: 8. The CDR3 loop is CSAPGQGAPSSYNEQFF. CDR3 nucleotide sequence: TGCAGTGCTCCGGGACAGGGGGCGCCGAGCTCCTACAATGAGCAGTTCTTC.

The rearrangement joins TRBV20-1 to TRBJ2-1, with D perhaps given as TRBD1 or TRBD2 (5 bases each). The ends were cut back, 5 bases at V and 4 bases at J, with 15 bases in the middle. This CDR3 is 14 amino acids long. Germline assignment: CDR1 DFQATT and CDR2 SNEGSKA (reference sequence). CDR3 sequence: CSASRDPYYNEQFF. The CDR3 region has the DNA TGCAGTGCTTCCCGGGACCCGTATTACAATGAGCAGTTCTTC.

The CDR3 coding sequence is TGCAGTGCTCCCGCGCAGGGGCCGAAGCAGCCCCAGCATTTT. Its translation: CSAPAQGPKQPQHF. This chain joins TRBV20-1 and TRBJ1-5; D is perhaps TRBD1 (6 bases). The CDR3 runs 14 residues. From germline, CDR1 is DFQATT and CDR2 SNEGSKA (reference sequence). V was shortened by 5 bases and J by 7 bases, with 18 bases between the two germline ends.

This clonotype appeared a few times. The V and J genes are TRBV24-1 and TRBJ1-2; unclear D gene. The CDR3 is 14 amino acids. V shed 1 base and J shed 0 bases, with 5 bases lying between them. The germline gives CDR1 KGHDR, CDR2 SFDVKD. The CDR3 DNA follows: TGTGCCACCAGTGATTTCCCCGCTAACTATGGCTACACCTTC. Encoded protein: CATSDFPANYGYTF.

The rearrangement joins TRBV2 to TRBJ2-7, with TRBD1 matching over 9 bases. The CDR3 runs to 14 residues. Germline CDR1 is SNHLY and CDR2 is FYNNEI. The trim removed 5 bases at V and 3 bases at J, leaving 5 bases unmatched. As DNA, the CDR3 is TGTGCCAGCAGTTTGGACAGGGGATTCTACGAGCAGTACTTC. Its protein product is CASSLDRGFYEQYF. The complete variable domain, with remaining parts taken from reference TRBV2 and TRBJ2-7, reads EPEVTQTPSHQVTQMGQEVILRCVPISNHLYFYWYRQILGQKVEFLVSFYNNEISEKSEIFDDQFSVERPDGSNFTLKIRSTKLEDSAMYFCASSLDRGFYEQYFGPGTRLTVT.

This clonotype was seen many times. The chain recombines TRBV6-5 with TRBJ2-1, with 10 bases that match TRBD2. The CDR3 covers 16 residues. Germline-derived CDR1 and CDR2 are MNHEY and SVGAGI. V lost 4 bases to trimming and J lost 4 bases; unmatched junction nucleotides: 7. CDR3 nucleotides: TGTGCCAGCAGTTCCCAACCGGGACTAGCGTACAATGAGCAGTTCTTC. Translated, it gives CASSSQPGLAYNEQFF.